This T cell receptor (beta chain) was captured in a study of blood T cell repertoires in COVID-19. Study-wide context: The analysed material was cDNA or gDNA that came from T cells, B-cell-depleted T cells, or PBMCs.

In germline, CDR1 is LNHDA, CDR2 SQIVND (reference sequence). Trimming cost V 4 bases and J 7 bases, with 20 bases left between them. The CDR3 contains 16 residues. Per the original methods: For nucleated cells, counts were estimated from reference gene primer amplification. Sequenced by immunoSEQ multiplex PCR; TCRdb stores in-frame clones only, minus some. V, J and clone size are taken as reported in that table, and D and trimming were inferred from the DNA itself. The repertoire holds more than 150,000 clones, with over 75% as singletons. The sequence was collected from a man between 50 and 59 years old who had recovered from COVID-19. The chain uses TRBV19 and TRBJ2-1; D is ambiguous. The specimen sequenced was peripheral blood. The CDR3 loop is CASSTSRLEFGNEQFF. In DNA form, the CDR3 reads TGTGCCAGTAGTACTTCTCGACTCGAGTTCGGGAATGAGCAGTTCTTC.